The 26 T cell receptor beta chains in this list originate from one sample, sequenced in a study of T cells in tuberculosis. TCRdb keeps only in-frame clones here, not all; method: immunoSEQ multiplex PCR. This sample carries around 25,000 clones, more than 80% of them seen once, and the ten largest clones take roughly 15%. The sample consisted of PBMCs. These receptors all come from a donor aged 10-29 years with latent tuberculosis or without tuberculosis infection. Some clones in this sample may be carry-over from other donors' samples.

This sequence joins TRBV5-1 and TRBJ2-7; 7 bases map to TRBD1. Germline V gene data show CDR1 as SGHRS and CDR2 as YFSETQ. The J segment lost 7 bases and the V segment lost 3 bases, leaving 22 bases of the junction unmatched. The CDR3 consists of 18 residues. The DNA of the CDR3 is TGCGCCAGCAGCTCAACGAAATCTATCGGGACAGATCCCTGGGAGCAGTACTTC. As protein: CASSSTKSIGTDPWEQYF.

V and J are TRBV30 and TRBJ1-1; no clear D gene. Germline lookup yields CDR1 GTSNPN and CDR2 SVGIG (reference sequence). The CDR3 has 12 residues. Trimming pared 1 base from V and 6 bases from J, leaving 9 bases between. The CDR3 loop is CAWSADFPEAFF. The CDR3 DNA reads TGTGCCTGGAGTGCGGACTTCCCTGAAGCTTTCTTT.

In this sample, this clone is large. The rearrangement uses TRBV19 and TRBJ1-5, with TRBD1 as a possible D gene (5 bases). V lost 6 bases to trimming and J lost 2 bases, with 5 bases between them. Per germline, CDR1 LNHDA and CDR2 SQIVND (reference sequence). The CDR3 consists of 12 residues. CDR3 loop: CASRTGNQPQHF. In nucleotides, the CDR3 is TGTGCCAGTAGGACAGGCAATCAGCCCCAGCATTTT.

The chain has TRBV10-3 and TRBJ1-6; no reliable D call. The V and J ends lost 0 bases and 14 bases respectively, with 11 bases between them. The CDR3 is 13 residues long. Germline assignment: CDR1 ENHRY and CDR2 SYGVKD. CDR3 residues: CAISESTGSALHF. The CDR3 DNA reads TGTGCCATCAGTGAGTCGACCGGCAGCGCCCTCCACTTT.

The V call is TRBV9, the J call TRBJ2-2; TRBD1 matches at 7 bases. Germline lookup yields CDR1 SGDLS and CDR2 YYNGEE. This CDR3 contains 15 residues. The J segment lost 1 base and the V segment lost 4 bases, leaving 4 bases of the junction unmatched. Here the CDR3 reads CASSTRTGNTGELFF. The CDR3 DNA reads TGTGCCAGCAGCACCCGGACAGGGAACACCGGGGAGCTGTTTTTT. Full variable domain (missing parts from reference TRBV9 and TRBJ2-2): DSGVTQTPKHLITATGQRVTLRCSPRSGDLSVYWYQQSLDQGLQFLIQYYNGEERAKGNILERFSAQQFPDLHSELNLSSLELGDSALYFCASSTRTGNTGELFFGEGSRLTVL.

This chain joins TRBV15 and TRBJ2-6, with D tentatively TRBD2 (6 bases). The CDR3 runs 15 residues. V lost 4 bases to trimming and J lost 3 bases, with 10 bases between them. In germline, CDR1 is LNHNV, CDR2 YYDKDF (reference sequence). The CDR3 spells CATSNSGVGANVLTF. In nucleotides, the CDR3 is TGTGCCACCAGCAATTCGGGGGTTGGGGCCAACGTCCTGACTTTC. Full variable domain (rest looked up from reference TRBV15 and TRBJ2-6): DAMVIQNPRYQVTQFGKPVTLSCSQTLNHNVMYWYQQKSSQAPKLLFHYYDKDFNNEADTPDNFQSRRPNTSFCFLDIRSPGLGDTAMYLCATSNSGVGANVLTFGAGSRLTVL.

The rearrangement links TRBV12-5 to TRBJ1-1; 9 bases align to TRBD1. The CDR3 sequence is 13 residues long. V shed 5 bases, J shed 4 bases, and the junction held 2 bases outside the gene matches. Germline V gives CDR1 LGHNT, CDR2 FRNRAP. The chain's CDR3 is CASGKTGGTEAFF. CDR3 DNA sequence: TGTGCTAGTGGTAAGACAGGGGGCACTGAAGCTTTCTTT.

The V call is TRBV7-9, the J call TRBJ1-1, with TRBD1 as a possible D gene (6 bases). The CDR3 sequence is 15 residues long. Germline V lookup: CDR1 SEHNR, CDR2 FQNEAQ (reference sequence). V lost 5 bases and J 5 bases, leaving 18 bases between the germline ends. CDR3 protein: CASSPRGGAGTEAFF. In nucleotides, the CDR3 is TGTGCCAGCAGCCCCCGGGGGGGCGCAGGAACTGAAGCTTTCTTT.

The chain carries TRBV5-4 and TRBJ2-7, with 10 bases that match TRBD1. Germline V gives CDR1 SGHNT, CDR2 YYREEE (reference sequence). This CDR3 is built from 15 residues. The V segment lost 4 bases and the J segment 4 bases; nucleotides outside the gene matches: 8. The CDR3 protein is CASSPTGQGFYEQYF. The CDR3 DNA reads as TGTGCCAGCAGCCCGACGGGACAGGGGTTTTACGAGCAGTACTTC.

The rearrangement joins TRBV28 to TRBJ2-1; a possible D gene is TRBD2 (6 bases). CDR1 is MDHEN, CDR2 SYDVKM, per germline. The CDR3 consists of 15 residues. Trimming cost V 6 bases and J 2 bases, with 14 bases left between them. The CDR3 loop is CASSSSGSTYNEQFF. CDR3 bases: TGTGCCAGCAGCTCCAGCGGGTCAACCTACAATGAGCAGTTCTTC.

This clone was recorded only once. The chain employs TRBV19 and TRBJ2-3; D not resolved. The germline V gene has CDR1 LNHDA and CDR2 SQIVND (reference sequence). Between the trimmed V and J ends, which lost 2 bases and 4 bases, there was a span of 4 bases. The CDR3 has 12 residues. The CDR3 spells CASSIFADTQYF. CDR3 nucleotides: TGTGCCAGTAGTATATTCGCAGATACGCAGTATTTT.

The chain employs TRBV6-4 and TRBJ1-6; 7 nucleotides match TRBD1. CDR3 length: 14 amino acids. Losses at the gene ends were 4 bases for V and 8 bases for J; bases not matched to a gene: 5. Germline V lookup: CDR1 MRHNA, CDR2 SNTAGT. The CDR3 loop is CASSVSRGDSPLHF. CDR3 DNA sequence: TGTGCCAGCAGTGTATCCAGGGGGGATTCACCCCTCCACTTT.

V usage is TRBV7-9 and J usage is TRBJ1-2; 7 nucleotides agree with TRBD1. The CDR3 is 14 residues long. The germline V gene has CDR1 SEHNR and CDR2 FQNEAQ (reference sequence). V dropped 5 bases and J dropped 3; count of bases not matched to a gene: 6. CDR3 sequence (DNA): TGTGCCAGCAGCGTATCGGACAGGTACTATGGCTACACCTTC. Translation: CASSVSDRYYGYTF.

The chain recombines TRBV11-2 with TRBJ2-2; D is undetermined. This CDR3 region has 15 residues. Germline values: CDR1 SGHAT, CDR2 FQNNGV. V dropped 1 base and J dropped 1 base, with 7 bases sitting between them. The CDR3 DNA is TGTGCCAGCAGCTTAGTAAGACAGAACACCGGGGAGCTGTTTTTT. It specifies CASSLVRQNTGELFF.

The sample holds one count of this clone. The chain uses TRBV5-1 and TRBJ1-5; D not resolved. Germline CDR1 and CDR2: SGHRS and YFSETQ. The CDR3 length is 14 residues. The germline V and J ends were trimmed by 4 bases and 3 bases, with 11 bases remaining between them. CDR3 protein: CASSPDGNNQPQHF. CDR3 sequence (DNA): TGCGCCAGCAGCCCCGACGGGAACAATCAGCCCCAGCATTTT. The variable domain in full, completed from reference TRBV5-1 and TRBJ1-5, reads KAGVTQTPRYLIKTRGQQVTLSCSPISGHRSVSWYQQTPGQGLQFLFEYFSETQRNKGNFPGRFSGRQFSNSRSEMNVSTLELGDSALYLCASSPDGNNQPQHFGDGTRLSIL.

The V call is TRBV5-1, the J call TRBJ2-1; 9 bases match TRBD2. This CDR3 has 16 residues. J gave up 6 bases and V 3 bases, and 10 bases lay outside the gene matches. Germline assignment: CDR1 SGHRS and CDR2 YFSETQ. In DNA form, the CDR3 reads TGCGCCAGCAGCTCTGGCGGGAGGGCCCTTTTCAATGAGCAGTTCTTC. This translates into CASSSGGRALFNEQFF. The full variable domain, rest sourced from reference TRBV5-1 and TRBJ2-1, is KAGVTQTPRYLIKTRGQQVTLSCSPISGHRSVSWYQQTPGQGLQFLFEYFSETQRNKGNFPGRFSGRQFSNSRSEMNVSTLELGDSALYLCASSSGGRALFNEQFFGPGTRLTVL.

The J gene is TRBJ1-1, the V gene TRBV27; D might be TRBD1 (5 bases). CDR1 and CDR2 (germline): MNHEY, SMNVEV (reference sequence). The CDR3 is 14 residues long. The V end was cut by 4 bases, the J end by 8 bases, with 17 bases between. This chain's CDR3 is CASSSGEGPSEAFF. The CDR3 bases are TGTGCCAGCAGTTCCGGGGAGGGGCCGAGCGAAGCTTTCTTT.

This sequence joins TRBV25-1 and TRBJ1-6; 8 bases are shared with TRBD1. Germline CDR1 and CDR2: MGHDK and SYGVNS. J lost 4 bases, V lost 4 bases, and 0 bases had no gene match. The CDR3 is 14 residues long. This CDR3 reads CASSGTGYNSPLHF. The DNA for the CDR3 is TGTGCCAGCAGTGGGACAGGGTATAATTCACCCCTCCACTTT.

The J gene is TRBJ2-1, the V gene TRBV7-2; 9 nucleotides match TRBD2. The CDR3 consists of 11 residues. The V gene's germline CDR1 is SGHTA and CDR2 FQGNSA. Trimming removed 5 bases from V and 15 bases from J; junction bases left unmatched: 5. The CDR3 DNA reads as TGTGCCAGCAGCCCCGGGACTAGCCTGTTCTTC. Encoded protein: CASSPGTSLFF.

This clone showed up just a few times. The chain couples TRBV11-2 to TRBJ2-7; D perhaps matches TRBD1 (6 bases). Per germline, CDR1 SGHAT and CDR2 FQNNGV. This CDR3 comprises 15 residues. The V gene lost 3 bases and the J gene lost 0 bases, with 12 bases spanning the gap. Here the CDR3 reads CASSFKQGFSYEQYF. CDR3 sequence (DNA): TGTGCCAGCAGCTTTAAACAGGGCTTCTCCTACGAGCAGTACTTC.

The chain is built from TRBV15 and TRBJ2-2; tentatively, D is TRBD1 (5 bases). V lost 0 bases and J lost 5, with 13 bases in between. CDR3 length: 16 residues. CDR1 LNHNV and CDR2 YYDKDF come from the germline V gene (reference sequence). The CDR3 region has the DNA TGTGCCACCAGCAGAGATTCGCAGGGTTGGACCGGGGAGCTGTTTTTT. It encodes CATSRDSQGWTGELFF.

The chain couples TRBV11-2 to TRBJ1-1; the match to TRBD1 covers 9 bases. J lost 0 bases, V lost 1 base, and 12 bases had no gene match. The germline V gene encodes CDR1 SGHAT and CDR2 FQNNGV. The length of the CDR3 is 19 residues. CDR3 nucleotide sequence: TGTGCCAGCAGCTTAGTCCCTCCGGGACAGGGAGGCTTGAACACTGAAGCTTTCTTT. It encodes CASSLVPPGQGGLNTEAFF. The complete variable domain, with remaining parts taken from reference TRBV11-2 and TRBJ1-1, reads EAGVAQSPRYKIIEKRQSVAFWCNPISGHATLYWYQQILGQGPKLLIQFQNNGVVDDSQLPKDRFSAERLKGVDSTLKIQPAKLEDSAVYLCASSLVPPGQGGLNTEAFFGQGTRLTVV.

CDR3: CASSPLAGDTEAFF. CDR3 sequence (DNA): TGTGCCAGCAGCCCCCTCGCAGGGGACACTGAAGCTTTCTTT. The chain recombines TRBV5-4 with TRBJ1-1, with D perhaps matching TRBD1 (6 bases). With 4 bases removed from V and 3 bases from J, the gap between germline ends came to 13 bases. CDR3 size: 14 residues. CDR1 SGHNT and CDR2 YYREEE come from the germline V gene (reference sequence).

The chain links TRBV2 to TRBJ2-7, with 13 bases aligning to TRBD2. The V and J ends lost 7 bases and 4 bases, in that order; junction bases with no gene match: 10. This CDR3 region has 16 residues. Germline CDR1 SNHLY, CDR2 FYNNEI. The CDR3 bases are TGTGCCAGCACGACTGGACTAGCGGGAGTGGTGTACGAGCAGTACTTC. Its protein is CASTTGLAGVVYEQYF.

This clone was counted a single time. The chain has TRBV10-3 and TRBJ2-1; D is perhaps TRBD1 (6 bases). V was clipped by 11 bases and J by 5 bases, with 10 bases between them. CDR3 length: 11 residues. Per germline, CDR1 ENHRY and CDR2 SYGVKD. The CDR3 bases are TGTGCCTCCAGGGGTCACAATGAGCAGTTCTTC. As protein: CASRGHNEQFF.

The chain links TRBV9 to TRBJ2-1; 8 bases match TRBD2. Per the germline V gene, CDR1 is SGDLS and CDR2 is YYNGEE. Trimming cost V 0 bases and J 0 bases; bases outside gene matches: 11. The CDR3 extends over 19 amino acids. This CDR3 is CASSVVGGGTRSSYNEQFF. CDR3 in DNA: TGTGCCAGCAGCGTAGTGGGAGGAGGGACTAGATCCTCCTACAATGAGCAGTTCTTC. The full variable domain, with the rest looked up from reference TRBV9 and TRBJ2-1, is DSGVTQTPKHLITATGQRVTLRCSPRSGDLSVYWYQQSLDQGLQFLIQYYNGEERAKGNILERFSAQQFPDLHSELNLSSLELGDSALYFCASSVVGGGTRSSYNEQFFGPGTRLTVL.